A selection of T cell receptor beta chains follows, all from one sample in a study of OX40 agonist ivuxolimab in advanced cancers. TCRdb's table, derived via immunoSEQ multiplex PCR, lists solely in-frame clones and lacks some. The repertoire includes roughly 30,000 clones, approximately 90% of them detected once, and approximately 25% sits in the top ten. This sample comprised CD4+ or CD8+ T cells sorted from blood, obtained in a trial of the OX40 agonist ivuxolimab. All receptors derive from an adult with an advanced solid tumor such as melanoma, head and neck, liver or kidney cancer. CDR3s include the opening cysteine and the closing phenylalanine or tryptophan. The D gene is left open where the match is weak. Size values are once, few and many counts, or a class for expanded clones, and some rows have none.

>NA|TRBJ2-2|15|TRBD1|TRBV7-3
TGTGCCAGCAGTTTGGGACAGGGGGACACCGGGGAGCTGTTTTTT
CASSLGQGDTGELFF
>NA|TRBJ1-1|13|NA|TRBV5-4
TGTGCCAGCAGCGGGGACCAAGTCACTGAAGCTTTCTTT
CASSGDQVTEAFF
>NA|TRBJ1-2|16|NA|TRBV30
TGTGCCTGGACCCGGGGCCCTCTCGAAGATACTTATGGCTACACCTTC
CAWTRGPLEDTYGYTF
>NA|TRBJ1-1|14|NA|TRBV7-2
TGTGCCAGCAGCCCCGGGGGAATGAACACTGAAGCTTTCTTT
CASSPGGMNTEAFF
>NA|TRBJ1-1|16|NA|TRBV5-1
TGCGCCAGCAGCTCGCCATCCTCAGGGGCTCTGGCTGAAGCTTTCTTT
CASSSPSSGALAEAFF
>once|TRBJ1-3|18|NA|TRBV12-2
TGTGCAAGTCGCCCTCGTTTCTCACGGATCCTCTCTGGAAACACCATATATTTT
CASRPRFSRILSGNTIYF
>NA|TRBJ2-3|18|TRBD2|TRBV27
TGTGCCAGCAGCCTCCTTCGGGGGGGGCCGGCTAGCACAGATACGCAGTATTTT
CASSLLRGGPASTDTQYF
>NA|TRBJ2-7|12|NA|TRBV4-1
TGCGCCAGCAGCCGGGACGGGGACGAGCAGTACTTC
CASSRDGDEQYF
>once|TRBJ2-7|14|NA|TRBV4-1
TGCGCCAGCAGCCAGGTCCGATCCGGCTACGAGCAGTACTTC
CASSQVRSGYEQYF
>NA|TRBJ2-1|13|TRBD2|TRBV6-5
TGTGCCAGCACTAGCGGGACCTACAATGAGCAGTTCTTC
CASTSGTYNEQFF
>NA|TRBJ2-1|17|TRBD2|TRBV9
TGTGCCAGCAGCCCAACGGGACTAGCGGGACCCTGGGATGAGCAGTTCTTC
CASSPTGLAGPWDEQFF
>NA|TRBJ1-1|13|NA|TRBV19
TGTGCCAGTAGTCATTCCACGAACACTGAAGCTTTCTTT
CASSHSTNTEAFF
>once|TRBJ2-1|11|TRBD2|TRBV30
TGTGCCGGGAGCGGGGAGAATGAGCAGTTCTTC
CAGSGENEQFF
>NA|TRBJ2-3|12|TRBD2|TRBV5-1
TGCGCCAGCAGCTTTCGGGAGGACACGCAGTATTTT
CASSFREDTQYF
>NA|TRBJ1-1|14|NA|TRBV6-6
TGTGCCAGCAGCCCGGCCAGGGACCTCTTAGGAGCTTTCTTT
CASSPARDLLGAFF
>NA|TRBJ2-5|15|NA|TRBV15
TGTGCCACCAGCAGGCGGGGAGCAGGAGAAGAGACCCAGTACTTC
CATSRRGAGEETQYF
>once|TRBJ2-2|12|NA|TRBV28
TGTGCCAGCAGTGTCGGAGGCGGGGAGCTGTTTTTT
CASSVGGGELFF
>NA|TRBJ1-2|15|NA|TRBV9
TGTGCCAGCAGCGTATCGACAGCAGCTAACTATGGCTACACCTTC
CASSVSTAANYGYTF
>NA|TRBJ2-5|13|NA|TRBV9
TGTGCCAGCAGCGCCGCGCCTCAAGAGACCCAGTACTTC
CASSAAPQETQYF
>NA|TRBJ2-1|13|NA|TRBV27
TGTGCCAGCAGTTCCTCTTACGGGAATGAGCAGTTCTTC
CASSSSYGNEQFF
>NA|TRBJ1-2|15|NA|TRBV27
TGTGCCAGCAGTATCACCATTGGGGGGCAAGGGGGCTACACCTTC
CASSITIGGQGGYTF
>NA|TRBJ1-5|14|TRBD1|TRBV28
TGTGCCAGCAGTGTTCAGGGGGCAACCCAGCCCCAGCATTTT
CASSVQGATQPQHF
>NA|TRBJ1-2|14|TRBD1|TRBV4-1
TGCGCCAGCAGCCAAGGACAGGGGCAGGGTGGCTACACCTTC
CASSQGQGQGGYTF
>NA|TRBJ2-1|13|TRBD1|TRBV7-7
TGTGCCAGCAGCCGGACAGGGGATAATGAGCAGTTCTTC
CASSRTGDNEQFF
>few|TRBJ1-2|13|NA|TRBV19
TGTGCCAGTCACGACAGGTTTAACTATGGCTACACCTTC
CASHDRFNYGYTF
>NA|TRBJ2-7|14|TRBD2|TRBV5-1
TGCGCCAGCAGGGGACTCGGGACTAACTACGAGCAGTACTTC
CASRGLGTNYEQYF
>medium-sized|TRBJ1-3|14|NA|TRBV29-1
TGCAGCGCTGAGGACACCGTCTCTGGAAACACCATATATTTT
CSAEDTVSGNTIYF
>NA|TRBJ2-2|13|NA|TRBV28
TGTGCCAGCAGATTACTGCACACCGGGGAGCTGTTTTTT
CASRLLHTGELFF
>NA|TRBJ2-5|14|TRBD2|TRBV29-1
TGCAGCGTTGAAGATCGGACTAGCGGCCTTGTCCAGTACTTC
CSVEDRTSGLVQYF
>NA|TRBJ2-7|12|NA|TRBV28
TGTGCCAGCAGTTTAGGGGCGGGGGAGCAGTACTTC
CASSLGAGEQYF
>NA|TRBJ1-1|14|NA|TRBV19
TGTGCCAGTAGACAGGCCTCCGGGAACACTGAAGCTTTCTTT
CASRQASGNTEAFF
>few|TRBJ1-5|12|NA|TRBV28
TGTGCCAGCAGCCACAAGGGGCAGCCCCAGCATTTT
CASSHKGQPQHF
>NA|TRBJ2-7|14|NA|TRBV6-5
TGTGCCAGCAGTTACGCCGCGGGGCCCTACGAGCAGTACTTC
CASSYAAGPYEQYF
>NA|TRBJ2-1|11|NA|TRBV5-4
TGTGCCAGCAGCTTGACAGGTGAGCAGTTCTTC
CASSLTGEQFF
>NA|TRBJ2-3|16|TRBD2|TRBV27
TGTGCCAGCAGTTTATCACTAGCGGAATACACAGATACGCAGTATTTT
CASSLSLAEYTDTQYF
>NA|TRBJ2-7|14|TRBD1|TRBV13
TGTGCCAGCAGCTCCCGGGACAGGGTGGGTGAGCAGTACTTC
CASSSRDRVGEQYF
>NA|TRBJ2-2|13|NA|TRBV5-1
TGCGCCAGCAGCGATATTGGAACCGGGGAGCTGTTTTTT
CASSDIGTGELFF
>NA|TRBJ2-3|11|NA|TRBV5-4
TGTGCCAGCAGCCGAGGAGATACGCAGTATTTT
CASSRGDTQYF
>NA|TRBJ2-1|14|NA|TRBV5-8
TGTGCCAGCAGCCCCCGGAGCTCCTACAATGAGCAGTTCTTC
CASSPRSSYNEQFF
>NA|TRBJ1-5|15|TRBD1|TRBV11-2
TGTGCCAGCAGCCAAGGGACAGGAATCAATCAGCCCCAGCATTTT
CASSQGTGINQPQHF
>few|TRBJ1-2|13|NA|TRBV4-3
TGCGCCAGCAGCCAATCCGACGGCTATGGCTACACCTTC
CASSQSDGYGYTF
>NA|TRBJ1-2|10|NA|TRBV19
TGTGCCAGTAGTAGCGACAGCTACACCTTC
CASSSDSYTF
>NA|TRBJ2-7|15|TRBD1|TRBV10-2
TGCGCCAGCAGGATTGGGACAGGTGGGTCCTACGAGCAGTACTTC
CASRIGTGGSYEQYF
>NA|TRBJ1-2|17|NA|TRBV19
TGTGCCAGTAACCAACCTATCGCCTTGGGGCAGATCTATGGCTACACCTTC
CASNQPIALGQIYGYTF
>NA|TRBJ2-7|15|NA|TRBV5-6
TGTGCCAGCAGCTTGATCCAGGGGGGGCCGGACGAGCAGTACTTC
CASSLIQGGPDEQYF